The TCR beta chain under discussion was sequenced for a study of OX40 agonist ivuxolimab in advanced cancers. The method was immunoSEQ multiplex PCR; TCRdb's version includes in-frame clones alone and lacks a portion of them. The table records tens of thousands of clones, more than 80% of them present only once. There are 13 residues in the CDR3. The germline V gene has CDR1 SQVTM and CDR2 ANQGSEA. Trimming at V came to 7 bases and at J to 3 bases, leaving 6 bases not matched to a gene. Sequences were derived from CD4+ or CD8+ T cells sorted from blood, sampled in a trial of the OX40 agonist ivuxolimab. The sequence derives from an adult with an advanced solid tumor such as melanoma, head and neck, liver or kidney cancer. This chain uses TRBV29-1 with TRBJ2-1, with 7 bases identical to TRBD1. The DNA for the CDR3 is TGCAGCGCGGGGACAGCGATCTACAATGAGCAGTTCTTC. Its translation: CSAGTAIYNEQFF.